Below, 18 T cell receptor beta chains from the same sample are listed, as sequenced in a study of T-cell reconstitution after alpha-beta-depleted transplantation in children. Unique molecular identifiers were incorporated during preparation of the TCRbeta library. Each CDR3 protein gets one entry after TCRdb re-called the PCR reads with MiXCR. The table records a few hundred thousand distinct CDR3 sequences, under 15% of them present only once. Sequencing used PBMCs from the stem cell graft donor, obtained from the stem cell graft. All receptors derive from a human donor who donated a stem cell graft to a child with combined immunodeficiency.

The chain combines TRBV5-1 with TRBJ2-1, with D unresolved. The CDR3 loop spans 14 amino acids. Trimming took 0 bases from V and 6 from J, leaving 10 bases between them. The germline V gene has CDR1 SGHRS and CDR2 YFSETQ. DNA for the CDR3: TGCGCCAGCAGCTTGGTCCGGGCGGCCAATGAGCAGTTCTTC. Protein sequence: CASSLVRAANEQFF.

This clonotype turned up a few times. The chain has TRBV28 and TRBJ2-1, with D unresolved. In germline, CDR1 is MDHEN, CDR2 SYDVKM. The CDR3 has 14 residues. Trimming stripped 3 bases from V and 5 bases from J, with 11 bases between. CDR3 bases: TGTGCCAGCAGTTTCGGCAGGTTTAACAATGAGCAGTTCTTC. Encoded protein: CASSFGRFNNEQFF. The whole variable domain, filled in from reference TRBV28 and TRBJ2-1, reads DVKVTQSSRYLVKRTGEKVFLECVQDMDHENMFWYRQDPGLGLRLIYFSYDVKMKEKGDIPEGYSVSREKKERFSLILESASTNQTSMYLCASSFGRFNNEQFFGPGTRLTVL.

The rearrangement uses TRBV7-9 and TRBJ1-2, with 11 bases matching TRBD1. Losses at the gene ends were 4 bases for V and 7 bases for J; bases not matched to a gene: 11. CDR3 length: 16 amino acids. Germline V gene sequence: CDR1 SEHNR, CDR2 FQNEAQ (reference sequence). The CDR3 loop is CASSSGQGAQRIGYTF. CDR3 nucleotide sequence: TGTGCCAGCAGCTCCGGACAGGGGGCCCAGAGGATTGGCTACACCTTC.

The V call is TRBV4-2, the J call TRBJ2-7, with unresolved D. The V and J ends lost 0 bases and 3 bases respectively, with 9 bases between them. The germline gives CDR1 LGHNA, CDR2 YNFKEQ. This CDR3 spans 14 amino acids. The CDR3 DNA reads TGTGCCAGCAGCCAAGAGGCCTCCCTCTACGAGCAGTACTTC. Amino acids: CASSQEASLYEQYF.

This clonotype was counted a few times. CDR3 sequence (DNA): TGCGCCAGCAGCCAAGGCCCAGGGAGGACGAATGAGCAGTTCTTC. Its protein product is CASSQGPGRTNEQFF. The chain recombines TRBV4-3 with TRBJ2-1; tentative D call: TRBD2 (6 bases). Looked up from germline, CDR1 is LGHNA and CDR2 is YSLEER. V gave up 1 base and J gave up 7 bases, with 14 bases separating them. The CDR3 contains 15 residues.

This clonotype occurred a few times. J is TRBJ1-1 and V is TRBV10-3, with D possibly matching TRBD1 (5 bases). The V end was cut by 6 bases, the J end by 9 bases, with 11 bases between. Germline V lookup: CDR1 ENHRY, CDR2 SYGVKD. This CDR3 region has 11 residues. The CDR3 coding sequence is TGTGCCATCAGCGGGGGGTCGAAAGCTTTCTTT. Translated: CAISGGSKAFF.

In this sample, this clonotype turned up a few times. The CDR3 bases are TGCAGTGCTAGTTTCAGTCAGCCCTGGGTAGAGACCCAGTACTTC. Its protein product is CSASFSQPWVETQYF. V usage is TRBV20-1 and J usage is TRBJ2-5; no definite D call. V lost 3 bases and J 4 bases, leaving 18 bases between the germline ends. In germline, CDR1 is DFQATT, CDR2 SNEGSKA (reference sequence). The CDR3 has 15 amino acids.

The rearrangement links TRBV7-2 to TRBJ2-7; 7 bases line up with TRBD1. Germline CDR1 and CDR2: SGHTA and FQGNSA. The CDR3 is 14 amino acids. V shed 5 bases, J shed 3 bases, and the junction held 7 bases outside the gene matches. CDR3 in DNA: TGTGCCAGCAGCCTCATCCGGGACAGCTACGAGCAGTACTTC. It is translated as CASSLIRDSYEQYF. The full variable domain, rest sourced from reference TRBV7-2 and TRBJ2-7, is GAGVSQSPSNKVTEKGKDVELRCDPISGHTALYWYRQSLGQGLEFLIYFQGNSAPDKSGLPSDRFSAERTGGSVSTLTIQRTQQEDSAVYLCASSLIRDSYEQYFGPGTRLTVT.

In regard to this clonotype: At one end, the junction sequence differs from germline, possibly due to a read error. The chain is built from TRBV11-1 and TRBJ2-1; D gene ambiguous. From germline, CDR1 is SGHAT and CDR2 FQDESV (reference sequence). The CDR3 runs to 18 residues. The CDR3 DNA is TGTGCCAGCACCTTAGCCCCCACGCGGATTACAACCTACAATGAGCAGTTCTTC. Residues: CASTLAPTRITTYNEQFF.

This clonotype occurred many times. This chain uses TRBV20-1 with TRBJ1-2; 8 bases are shared with TRBD1. With V trimmed by 3 bases and J by 2 bases, 8 bases remained unmatched. Germline values: CDR1 DFQATT, CDR2 SNEGSKA (reference sequence). The CDR3 totals 15 residues. The CDR3 coding sequence is TGCAGTGCTAGTTTATCGGACAGGGACAACTATGGCTACACCTTC. It yields the protein CSASLSDRDNYGYTF.

This clonotype appeared a few times. This chain uses TRBV6-1 with TRBJ1-4; no clear D gene. This CDR3 region has 15 residues. Germline loops: CDR1 MNHNS, CDR2 SASEGT. Trimming shortened V by 4 bases and J by 8 bases, and 17 bases separated the two germline ends. The CDR3 DNA reads as TGTGCCAGCAGTGGAAGTCCCCTTGTGTGGGAAAAACTGTTTTTT. It codes for CASSGSPLVWEKLFF.

This clonotype has at least ten counts. V is TRBV28 and J is TRBJ2-1, with TRBD1 matching 9 bases. The CDR3 has 16 amino acids. The germline CDR1 and CDR2 sequences are MDHEN and SYDVKM. V was clipped by 5 bases and J by 3 bases; unmatched bases: 8. Here the CDR3 reads CASSILGTGIYNEQFF. The CDR3 nucleotides read TGTGCCAGCAGTATCCTCGGGACAGGGATCTACAATGAGCAGTTCTTC.

The rearrangement joins TRBV27 to TRBJ2-1; D is possibly TRBD1 (7 bases). This CDR3 spans 16 amino acids. Germline values: CDR1 MNHEY, CDR2 SMNVEV (reference sequence). The V gene lost 6 bases and the J gene lost 5 bases, with 20 bases spanning the gap. CDR3: CASSERRGRTNNEQFF. CDR3 bases: TGTGCCAGCAGCGAGCGGAGGGGGCGAACAAACAATGAGCAGTTCTTC.

This clonotype was detected ten times or more. This chain connects TRBV4-2 to TRBJ2-2; D gene ambiguous. This CDR3 is built from 16 residues. The germline gives CDR1 LGHNA, CDR2 YNFKEQ. Trimming took 4 bases from V and 4 from J, leaving 16 bases between them. CDR3 in DNA: TGTGCCAGCAGCCCCCTCGCAGCTGGGGTCACCGGGGAGCTGTTTTTT. Protein sequence: CASSPLAAGVTGELFF.

The rearrangement joins TRBV20-1 to TRBJ1-4, with TRBD1 as a possible D gene (5 bases). CDR1 and CDR2 (germline): DFQATT, SNEGSKA (reference sequence). The V end was cut by 1 base, the J end by 7 bases, with 10 bases between. The CDR3 loop spans 13 amino acids. CDR3 nucleotides: TGCAGTGCTAGAGGCAGGGAAGGTGAAAAACTGTTTTTT. It specifies CSARGREGEKLFF.

The rearrangement joins TRBV28 to TRBJ1-2; D is unresolved. The V end was cut by 3 bases, the J end by 3 bases, with 8 bases between. The CDR3 has 13 amino acids. Per germline, CDR1 MDHEN and CDR2 SYDVKM. As DNA, the CDR3 is TGTGCCAGCAGTTTCGCGGTCGACTATGGCTACACCTTC. It codes for CASSFAVDYGYTF.

The chain uses TRBV7-9 and TRBJ2-5; TRBD2 agrees at 7 bases. J was trimmed by 2 bases and V by 1 base; bases with no gene match: 10. The CDR3 covers 17 residues. Germline CDR1 reads SEHNR; CDR2 reads FQNEAQ (reference sequence). The chain's CDR3 is CASSLGWAGEEQETQYF. The CDR3, as DNA: TGTGCCAGCAGCTTAGGATGGGCGGGAGAGGAGCAAGAGACCCAGTACTTC.

This clonotype came up a few times. J is TRBJ2-1 and V is TRBV7-2; 7 bases align to TRBD2. Looked up from germline, CDR1 is SGHTA and CDR2 is FQGNSA. The V and J ends lost 0 bases and 0 bases, in that order; junction bases with no gene match: 5. This CDR3 region has 17 residues. In nucleotides, the CDR3 is TGTGCCAGCAGCTTAGCGTTCGGCGGGAGCTCCTACAATGAGCAGTTCTTC. Its protein product is CASSLAFGGSSYNEQFF.